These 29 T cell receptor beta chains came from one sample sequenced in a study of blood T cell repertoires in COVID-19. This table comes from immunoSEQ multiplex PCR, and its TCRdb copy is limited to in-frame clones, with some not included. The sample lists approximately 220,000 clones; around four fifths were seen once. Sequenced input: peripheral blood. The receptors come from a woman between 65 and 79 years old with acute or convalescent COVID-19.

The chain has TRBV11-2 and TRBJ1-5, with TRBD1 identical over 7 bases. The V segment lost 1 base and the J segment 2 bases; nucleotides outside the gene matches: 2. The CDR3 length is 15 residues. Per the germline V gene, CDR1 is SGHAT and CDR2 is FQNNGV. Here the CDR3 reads CASSLGGGGNQPQHF. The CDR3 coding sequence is TGTGCCAGCAGCTTAGGAGGGGGCGGCAATCAGCCCCAGCATTTT.

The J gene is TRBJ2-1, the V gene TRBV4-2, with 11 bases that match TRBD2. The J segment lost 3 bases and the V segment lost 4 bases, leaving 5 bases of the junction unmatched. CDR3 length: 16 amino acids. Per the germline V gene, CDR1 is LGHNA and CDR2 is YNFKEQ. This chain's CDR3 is CASSPTTSGDYNEQFF. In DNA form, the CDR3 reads TGTGCCAGCAGCCCTACGACTAGCGGGGACTACAATGAGCAGTTCTTC.

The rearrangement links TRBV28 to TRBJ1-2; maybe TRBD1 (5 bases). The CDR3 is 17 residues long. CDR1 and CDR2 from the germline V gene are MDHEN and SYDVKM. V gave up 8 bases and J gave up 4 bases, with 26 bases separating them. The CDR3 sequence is CASGALDQKVLGYGYTF. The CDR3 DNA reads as TGTGCCAGCGGGGCCCTCGATCAGAAAGTATTAGGCTATGGCTACACCTTC.

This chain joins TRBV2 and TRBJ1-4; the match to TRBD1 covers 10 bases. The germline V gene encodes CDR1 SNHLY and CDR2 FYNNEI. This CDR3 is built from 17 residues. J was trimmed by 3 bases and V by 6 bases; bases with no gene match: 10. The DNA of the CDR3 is TGTGCCAGCAGAGGGGGGACAGGGGTTCTTCCTAATGAAAAACTGTTTTTT. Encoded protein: CASRGGTGVLPNEKLFF.

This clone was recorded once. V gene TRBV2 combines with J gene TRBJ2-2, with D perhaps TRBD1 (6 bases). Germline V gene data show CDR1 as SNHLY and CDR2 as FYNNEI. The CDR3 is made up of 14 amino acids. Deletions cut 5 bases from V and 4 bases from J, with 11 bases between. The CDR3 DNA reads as TGTGCCAGCAGTCGACTGGACAGCACCGGGGAGCTGTTTTTT. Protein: CASSRLDSTGELFF. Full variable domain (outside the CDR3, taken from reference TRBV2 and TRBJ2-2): EPEVTQTPSHQVTQMGQEVILRCVPISNHLYFYWYRQILGQKVEFLVSFYNNEISEKSEIFDDQFSVERPDGSNFTLKIRSTKLEDSAMYFCASSRLDSTGELFFGEGSRLTVL.

DNA of the CDR3: TGTGCCAGCAGCTCTGGACAGGGTATGGTGGGCTACACCTTC. Translated: CASSSGQGMVGYTF. The chain carries TRBV5-5 and TRBJ1-2, with 8 bases lining up with TRBD1. This CDR3 contains 14 residues. Germline CDR1 and CDR2: SGHKS and YYEKEE (reference sequence). V shed 3 bases, J shed 8 bases, and the junction held 9 bases outside the gene matches.

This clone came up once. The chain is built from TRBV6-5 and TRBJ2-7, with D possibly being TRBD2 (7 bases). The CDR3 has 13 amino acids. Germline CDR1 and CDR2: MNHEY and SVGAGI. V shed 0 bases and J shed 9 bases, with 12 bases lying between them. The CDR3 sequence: CASSYSGGRGQYF. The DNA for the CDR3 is TGTGCCAGCAGTTACTCGGGGGGGCGCGGGCAGTACTTC.

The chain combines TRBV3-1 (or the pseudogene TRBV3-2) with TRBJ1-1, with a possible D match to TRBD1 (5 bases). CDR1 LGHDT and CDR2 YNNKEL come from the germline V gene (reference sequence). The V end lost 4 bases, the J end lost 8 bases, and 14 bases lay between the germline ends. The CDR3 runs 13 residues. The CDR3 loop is CASSPPREGEAFF. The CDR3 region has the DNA TGTGCCAGCAGCCCCCCCAGGGAGGGCGAAGCTTTCTTT.

CDR3 DNA: TGTGCCAGCGTCAGGACTAGCGGGAATGAGCAGTTCTTC. It specifies CASVRTSGNEQFF. The chain joins TRBV5-8 to TRBJ2-1, with 11 bases fitting TRBD2. The CDR3 has 13 residues. Unmatched junction bases numbered 4, after V lost 7 bases and J lost 7 bases. Germline lookup yields CDR1 SGHTS and CDR2 YDEGEE. Complete variable domain (other parts from reference TRBV5-8 and TRBJ2-1): EAGVTQSPTHLIKTRGQQATLRCSPISGHTSVYWYQQALGLGLQFLLWYDEGEERNRGNFPPRFSGRQFPNYSSELNVNALELEDSALYLCASVRTSGNEQFFGPGTRLTVL.

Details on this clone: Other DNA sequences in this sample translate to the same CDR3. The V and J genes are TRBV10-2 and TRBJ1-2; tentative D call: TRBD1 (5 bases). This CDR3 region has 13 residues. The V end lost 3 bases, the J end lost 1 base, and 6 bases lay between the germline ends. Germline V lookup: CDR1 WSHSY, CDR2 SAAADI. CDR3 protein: CASSDGGNYGYTF. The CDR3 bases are TGCGCCAGCAGTGACGGGGGTAACTATGGCTACACCTTC.

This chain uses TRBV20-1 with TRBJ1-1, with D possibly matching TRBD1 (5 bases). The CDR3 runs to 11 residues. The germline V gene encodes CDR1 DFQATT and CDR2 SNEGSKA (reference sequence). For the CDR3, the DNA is TGCACCGTGGGGGGGTTGACTGAAGCTTTCTTT. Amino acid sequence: CTVGGLTEAFF.

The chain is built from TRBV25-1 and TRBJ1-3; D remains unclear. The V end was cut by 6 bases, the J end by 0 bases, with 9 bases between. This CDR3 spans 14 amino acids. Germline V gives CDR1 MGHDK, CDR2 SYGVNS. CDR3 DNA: TGTGCCAGCAGCTTGACGGGCTCTGGAAACACCATATATTTT. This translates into CASSLTGSGNTIYF.

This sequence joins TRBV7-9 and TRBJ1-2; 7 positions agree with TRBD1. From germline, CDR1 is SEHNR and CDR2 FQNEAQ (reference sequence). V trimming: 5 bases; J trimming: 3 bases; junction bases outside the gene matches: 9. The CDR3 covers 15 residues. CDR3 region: CASSLGQATYYGYTF. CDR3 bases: TGTGCCAGCAGCCTTGGACAGGCCACCTACTATGGCTACACCTTC.

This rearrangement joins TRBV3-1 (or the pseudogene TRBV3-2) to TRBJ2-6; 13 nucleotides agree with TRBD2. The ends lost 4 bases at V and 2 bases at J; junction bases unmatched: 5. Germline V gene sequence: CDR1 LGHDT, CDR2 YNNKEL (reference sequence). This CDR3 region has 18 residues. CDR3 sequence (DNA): TGTGCCAGCAGCCCCCAACTAGCGGGGGGGCCTGGGGCCAACGTCCTGACTTTC. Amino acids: CASSPQLAGGPGANVLTF.

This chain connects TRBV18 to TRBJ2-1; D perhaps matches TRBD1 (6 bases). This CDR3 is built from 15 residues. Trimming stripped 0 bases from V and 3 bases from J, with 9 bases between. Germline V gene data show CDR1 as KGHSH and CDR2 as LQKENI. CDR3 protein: CASSPPMDSYNEQFF. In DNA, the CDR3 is TGTGCCAGCTCACCACCGATGGACAGCTACAATGAGCAGTTCTTC.

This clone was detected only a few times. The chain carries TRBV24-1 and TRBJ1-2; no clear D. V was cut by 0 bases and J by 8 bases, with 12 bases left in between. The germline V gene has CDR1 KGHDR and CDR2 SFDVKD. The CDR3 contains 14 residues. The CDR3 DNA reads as TGTGCCACCAGTGATTTGGCCAGCTCCGGGGGCTACACCTTC. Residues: CATSDLASSGGYTF.

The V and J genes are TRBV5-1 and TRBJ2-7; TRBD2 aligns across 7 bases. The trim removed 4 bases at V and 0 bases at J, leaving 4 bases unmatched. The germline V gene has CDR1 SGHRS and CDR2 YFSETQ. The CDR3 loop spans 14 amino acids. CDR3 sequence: CASSPTSASYEQYF. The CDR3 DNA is TGCGCCAGCAGCCCAACTAGCGCCTCCTACGAGCAGTACTTC.

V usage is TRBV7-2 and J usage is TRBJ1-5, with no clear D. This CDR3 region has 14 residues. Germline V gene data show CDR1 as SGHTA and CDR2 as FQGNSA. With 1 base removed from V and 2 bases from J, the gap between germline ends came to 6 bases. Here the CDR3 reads CASSLDWRNQPQHF. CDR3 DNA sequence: TGTGCCAGCAGCTTAGATTGGCGCAATCAGCCCCAGCATTTT.

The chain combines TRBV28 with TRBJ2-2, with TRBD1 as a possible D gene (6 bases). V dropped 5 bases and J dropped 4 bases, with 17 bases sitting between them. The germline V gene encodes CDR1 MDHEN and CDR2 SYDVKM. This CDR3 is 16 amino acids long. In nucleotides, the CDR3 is TGTGCCAGCAGTAAGATGGGGGCGCGTTCCACCGGGGAGCTGTTTTTT. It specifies CASSKMGARSTGELFF.

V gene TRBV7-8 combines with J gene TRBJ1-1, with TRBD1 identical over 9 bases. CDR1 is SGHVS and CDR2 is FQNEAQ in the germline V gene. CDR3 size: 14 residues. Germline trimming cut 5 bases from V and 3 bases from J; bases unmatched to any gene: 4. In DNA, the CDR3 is TGTGCCAGCAGCCTACAGGGGGCGGACACTGAAGCTTTCTTT. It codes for CASSLQGADTEAFF.

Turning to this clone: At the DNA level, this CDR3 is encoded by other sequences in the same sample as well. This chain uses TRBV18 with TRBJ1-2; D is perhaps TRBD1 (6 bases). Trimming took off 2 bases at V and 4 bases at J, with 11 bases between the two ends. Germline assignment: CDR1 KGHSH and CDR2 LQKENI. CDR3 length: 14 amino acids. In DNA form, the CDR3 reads TGTGCCAGCTCACCAGGGCAGGACAGCTATGGCTACACCTTC. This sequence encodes CASSPGQDSYGYTF.

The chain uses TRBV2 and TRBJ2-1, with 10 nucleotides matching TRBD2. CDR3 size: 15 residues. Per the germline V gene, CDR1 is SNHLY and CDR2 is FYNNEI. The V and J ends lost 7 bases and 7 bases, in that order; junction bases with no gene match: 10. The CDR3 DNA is TGTGCCAGCATCTTTAGCGGGGGGCTAGAGAATGAGCAGTTCTTC. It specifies CASIFSGGLENEQFF.

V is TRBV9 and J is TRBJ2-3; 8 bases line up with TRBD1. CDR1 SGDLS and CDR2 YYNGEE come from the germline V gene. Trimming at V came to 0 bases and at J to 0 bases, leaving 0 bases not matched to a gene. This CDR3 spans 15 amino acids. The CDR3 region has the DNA TGTGCCAGCAGCGTAGGGACAGGGAGCACAGATACGCAGTATTTT. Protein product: CASSVGTGSTDTQYF. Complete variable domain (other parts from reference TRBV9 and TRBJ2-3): DSGVTQTPKHLITATGQRVTLRCSPRSGDLSVYWYQQSLDQGLQFLIQYYNGEERAKGNILERFSAQQFPDLHSELNLSSLELGDSALYFCASSVGTGSTDTQYFGPGTRLTVL.

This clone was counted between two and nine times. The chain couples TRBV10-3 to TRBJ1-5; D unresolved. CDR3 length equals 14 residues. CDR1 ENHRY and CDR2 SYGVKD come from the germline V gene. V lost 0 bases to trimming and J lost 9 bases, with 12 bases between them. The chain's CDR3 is CAISESDTFRPQHF. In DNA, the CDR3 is TGTGCCATCAGTGAGTCCGACACCTTTCGGCCCCAGCATTTT.

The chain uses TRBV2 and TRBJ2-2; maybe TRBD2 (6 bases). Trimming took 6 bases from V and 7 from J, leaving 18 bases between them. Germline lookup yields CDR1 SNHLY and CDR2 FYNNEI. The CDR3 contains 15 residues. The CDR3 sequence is CASSQAGGEVGELFF. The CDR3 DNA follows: TGTGCCAGCAGCCAAGCCGGGGGAGAGGTCGGGGAGCTGTTTTTT.

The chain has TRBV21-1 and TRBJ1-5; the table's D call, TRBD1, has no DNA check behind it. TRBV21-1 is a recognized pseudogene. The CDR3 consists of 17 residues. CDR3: CASSKARGQRCNQPQHF. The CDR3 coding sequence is TGTGCCAGCAGCAAAGCCAGGGGACAGCGATGCAATCAGCCCCAGCATTTT.

In DNA, the CDR3 is TGTGCCACCAGTGCGGGGGAGATCGGCACCGGGGAGCTGTTTTTT. This sequence encodes CATSAGEIGTGELFF. The chain has TRBV24-1 and TRBJ2-2; TRBD2 is a possible D gene (6 bases). Germline loops: CDR1 KGHDR, CDR2 SFDVKD. V lost 5 bases and J lost 4, with 13 bases in between. The CDR3 length is 15 residues.

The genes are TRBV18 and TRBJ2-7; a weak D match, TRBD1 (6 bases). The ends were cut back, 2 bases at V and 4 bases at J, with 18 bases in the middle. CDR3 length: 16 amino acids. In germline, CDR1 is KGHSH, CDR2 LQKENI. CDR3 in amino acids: CASSPTGPGATYEQYF. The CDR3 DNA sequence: TGTGCCAGCTCACCAACGGGCCCAGGGGCCACTTACGAGCAGTACTTC.

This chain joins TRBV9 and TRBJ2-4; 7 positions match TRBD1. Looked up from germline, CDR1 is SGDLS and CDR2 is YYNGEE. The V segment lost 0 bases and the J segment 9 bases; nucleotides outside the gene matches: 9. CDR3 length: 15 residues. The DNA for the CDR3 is TGTGCCAGCAGCGTAGCTCAGGGGGAACGGGGCATTCAGTACTTC. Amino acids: CASSVAQGERGIQYF.